A selection of T cell receptor beta chains follows, all from one sample in a study of T cell responses to AZD1222 COVID-19 vaccine. Repertoires were generated with immunoSEQ multiplex PCR, while TCRdb's copy carries only in-frame clones and drops some. The data contain about 150,000 clones, more than 85% of them singletons. The starting material was peripheral blood, obtained on day 0 of AZD1222 vaccination. These receptors were taken from an adult in good health. CDR3s include the opening cysteine and the closing phenylalanine or tryptophan. Fields, in order: V gene, J gene, clone size, D gene, CDR3 protein, CDR3 DNA. D genes are given only for firm matches. Clone size is given for some rows only: seen once, a few or many times, or a class if the clone is expanded.

v_call: TRBV11-3; j_call: TRBJ1-1; clone_size: once; d_call: NA; cdr3_aa: CASSLNQGEAFF; cdr3_nt: TGTGCCAGCAGCTTAAATCAGGGGGAAGCTTTCTTT
v_call: TRBV28; j_call: TRBJ2-7; clone_size: NA; d_call: NA; cdr3_aa: CASSLFLGQSYEQYF; cdr3_nt: TGTGCCAGCAGTTTATTCCTTGGTCAGTCCTACGAGCAGTACTTC
v_call: TRBV11-2; j_call: TRBJ2-3; clone_size: NA; d_call: TRBD2; cdr3_aa: CASSFDLYAGGFTDTQYF; cdr3_nt: TGTGCCAGCAGCTTCGACCTCTACGCGGGAGGGTTCACAGATACGCAGTATTTT
v_call: TRBV28; j_call: TRBJ1-4; clone_size: NA; d_call: NA; cdr3_aa: CASSFVFGDLKNEKLFF; cdr3_nt: TGTGCCAGCAGTTTCGTCTTTGGGGACCTAAAGAATGAAAAACTGTTTTTT
v_call: TRBV12-3/TRBV12-4; j_call: TRBJ2-1; clone_size: once; d_call: NA; cdr3_aa: CASRQAFNEQFF; cdr3_nt: TGTGCCAGCAGACAAGCATTCAATGAGCAGTTCTTC
v_call: TRBV6-5; j_call: TRBJ2-3; clone_size: NA; d_call: NA; cdr3_aa: CASSYSNGATDTQYF; cdr3_nt: TGTGCCAGCAGTTACTCGAACGGGGCCACAGATACGCAGTATTTT
v_call: TRBV6-5; j_call: TRBJ1-2; clone_size: NA; d_call: NA; cdr3_aa: CASRNSGAANYGYTF; cdr3_nt: TGTGCCAGCAGAAACTCAGGGGCGGCTAACTATGGCTACACCTTC
v_call: TRBV13; j_call: TRBJ2-3; clone_size: NA; d_call: NA; cdr3_aa: CASSISRTQYF; cdr3_nt: TGTGCCAGCAGCATAAGCCGGACGCAGTATTTT
v_call: TRBV11-3; j_call: TRBJ2-7; clone_size: NA; d_call: NA; cdr3_aa: CASSLDFGIHYEQYF; cdr3_nt: TGTGCCAGCAGCTTAGACTTCGGGATTCACTACGAGCAGTACTTC
v_call: TRBV7-3; j_call: TRBJ2-1; clone_size: NA; d_call: NA; cdr3_aa: CASSPTDWNNEQFF; cdr3_nt: TGTGCCAGCAGCCCCACCGACTGGAACAATGAGCAGTTCTTC
v_call: TRBV15; j_call: TRBJ2-7; clone_size: NA; d_call: NA; cdr3_aa: CATSRFTVQGPYEQYF; cdr3_nt: TGTGCCACCAGCAGATTTACGGTGCAGGGACCCTACGAGCAGTACTTC
v_call: TRBV4-2; j_call: TRBJ2-2; clone_size: NA; d_call: NA; cdr3_aa: CASSLEGPGTGELFF; cdr3_nt: TGTGCCAGCAGCCTCGAGGGGCCCGGCACCGGGGAGCTGTTTTTT
v_call: TRBV7-9; j_call: TRBJ2-7; clone_size: once; d_call: TRBD1; cdr3_aa: CASSFPGTGQYF; cdr3_nt: TGTGCCAGCAGCTTCCCGGGGACAGGGCAGTACTTC
v_call: TRBV7-2; j_call: TRBJ1-3; clone_size: NA; d_call: NA; cdr3_aa: CASSGQWGSRDTIYF; cdr3_nt: TGTGCCAGCAGCGGCCAGTGGGGATCTAGGGACACCATATATTTT
v_call: TRBV7-3; j_call: TRBJ2-1; clone_size: NA; d_call: TRBD2; cdr3_aa: CASSSGLAGGNEQFF; cdr3_nt: TGTGCCAGCAGCTCTGGACTAGCGGGGGGTAATGAGCAGTTCTTC
v_call: TRBV6-5; j_call: TRBJ2-2; clone_size: NA; d_call: TRBD2; cdr3_aa: CASSSFRTSGGTELFF; cdr3_nt: TGTGCCAGCAGTTCCTTCAGGACTAGCGGGGGTACTGAGCTGTTTTTT
v_call: TRBV11-2; j_call: TRBJ1-1; clone_size: NA; d_call: NA; cdr3_aa: CASGKGGGLNTEAFF; cdr3_nt: TGTGCCAGCGGTAAAGGGGGTGGACTGAACACTGAAGCTTTCTTT